Below, 28 T cell receptor beta chains from the same sample are listed, as sequenced in a study of shared clonotypes between healthy human individuals. TCRdb keeps only in-frame clones here, not all; method: immunoSEQ multiplex PCR. The sample records some 1.5 million clones, around 98% being singletons. Material: naive CD4+ T cells sorted from blood. Subset given: CD45RA+ positively selected. These receptors were taken from a man aged 25-45 years in good health.

The V and J genes are TRBV25-1 and TRBJ2-7; weak D call: TRBD1 (6 bases). CDR3 length: 13 residues. V lost 3 bases, J lost 4 bases, and 10 bases lay in between. CDR1 is MGHDK, CDR2 SYGVNS, per germline. The CDR3: CASSEGHVYEQYF. CDR3 sequence (DNA): TGTGCCAGCAGTGAGGGACACGTTTACGAGCAGTACTTC.

As concerns this clone: In the same sample, other DNA sequences code for this CDR3. This chain uses TRBV6-5 with TRBJ1-4; weak D call: TRBD1 (5 bases). Trimming removed 0 bases at V and 8 bases at J, with 10 bases between. The CDR3 has 14 residues. Germline loops: CDR1 MNHEY, CDR2 SVGAGI. The CDR3 loop is CASSYSQGGEKLFF. DNA of the CDR3: TGTGCCAGCAGTTACTCGCAGGGAGGAGAAAAACTGTTTTTT.

The rearrangement joins TRBV7-8 to TRBJ2-1; D gene unclear. Germline CDR1 is SGHVS and CDR2 is FQNEAQ. Trimming shortened V by 0 bases and J by 2 bases, and 14 bases separated the two germline ends. The length of the CDR3 is 17 residues. This CDR3 reads CASSLARFLPAYNEQFF. The CDR3 DNA is TGTGCCAGCAGCTTAGCGCGCTTTCTGCCCGCCTACAATGAGCAGTTCTTC.

This clone came up once. The CDR3 sequence: CASSQDGAIQYF. The CDR3 DNA sequence: TGCGCCAGCAGCCAAGATGGAGCCATTCAGTACTTC. The chain combines TRBV4-3 with TRBJ2-4; no firm D call. Germline V gene lookup returns CDR1 LGHNA and CDR2 YSLEER. This CDR3 contains 12 residues. Between the trimmed V and J ends, which lost 0 bases and 9 bases, there was a span of 6 bases.

Points on this clone: At the DNA level, this CDR3 is encoded by other sequences in the same sample as well. This CDR3 is CASSLGPVYGYTF. The CDR3 DNA is TGTGCCAGTAGTCTAGGCCCGGTATATGGCTACACCTTC. The chain uses TRBV19 and TRBJ1-2, with unresolved D. V dropped 5 bases and J dropped 5 bases, with 12 bases sitting between them. The CDR3 is 13 residues long. Germline CDR1 LNHDA, CDR2 SQIVND (reference sequence). The complete variable domain, with remaining parts taken from reference TRBV19 and TRBJ1-2, reads DGGITQSPKYLFRKEGQNVTLSCEQNLNHDAMYWYRQDPGQGLRLIYYSQIVNDFQKGDIAEGYSVSREKKESFPLTVTSAQKNPTAFYLCASSLGPVYGYTFGSGTRLTVV.

This clone showed up just once. V usage is TRBV10-3 and J usage is TRBJ2-7; the match to TRBD1 covers 10 bases. The CDR3 has 17 residues. Germline CDR1 ENHRY, CDR2 SYGVKD. V shed 11 bases and J 7 bases; nucleotides not matched to a gene: 23. CDR3 region: CASSPGQGRAGLREQYF. The CDR3 nucleotides read TGTGCCTCTTCCCCGGGACAGGGGCGAGCGGGCCTCCGGGAGCAGTACTTC.

Regarding this clone: Additional DNA sequences in this sample encode the identical CDR3. This rearrangement joins TRBV20-1 to TRBJ2-7, with unresolved D. V lost 3 bases and J 5 bases, leaving 8 bases between the germline ends. The length of the CDR3 is 11 residues. Germline V gene lookup returns CDR1 DFQATT and CDR2 SNEGSKA (reference sequence). The CDR3 loop reads CSASPGDEQYF. The CDR3 nucleotides are TGCAGTGCTAGTCCAGGCGACGAGCAGTACTTC.

The gene calls are TRBV9 and TRBJ2-1; weak D call: TRBD2 (5 bases). The CDR3 spans 16 residues. Trimming shortened V by 4 bases and J by 7 bases, and 21 bases separated the two germline ends. Germline V gene sequence: CDR1 SGDLS, CDR2 YYNGEE. For the CDR3, the DNA is TGTGCCAGCAGCTCTGATACAAGGCCGCGGAGGAATGAGCAGTTCTTC. It codes for CASSSDTRPRRNEQFF.

This chain links TRBV15 with TRBJ1-1, with a weak D call TRBD1 (6 bases). The CDR3 consists of 15 residues. Germline V gene lookup returns CDR1 LNHNV and CDR2 YYDKDF (reference sequence). Trimming took off 1 base at V and 1 base at J, with 10 bases between the two ends. The CDR3 loop reads CATSRATGGNTEAFF. CDR3 DNA: TGTGCCACCAGCAGAGCGACAGGCGGGAACACTGAAGCTTTCTTT.

The CDR3 DNA reads as TGTGCCAGCAACCCCGGGCCAGATACGCAGTATTTT. Its translation: CASNPGPDTQYF. V is TRBV7-9 and J is TRBJ2-3; D remains unclear. The CDR3 loop spans 12 amino acids. The germline gives CDR1 SEHNR, CDR2 FQNEAQ (reference sequence). V lost 7 bases and J lost 4, with 9 bases in between.

The gene calls are TRBV9 and TRBJ2-2, with 8 bases that match TRBD1. The CDR3 has 16 residues. With 3 bases clipped from V and 2 bases from J, the junction kept 6 bases outside the gene matches. Germline assignment: CDR1 SGDLS and CDR2 YYNGEE. The CDR3 nucleotides are TGTGCCAGCAGCGCACGACAGGGGATTAACACCGGGGAGCTGTTTTTT. This codes for CASSARQGINTGELFF.

This chain links TRBV5-3 with TRBJ2-7; tentatively, D is TRBD1 (5 bases). TRBV5-3 is classed as an ORF, of uncertain function. The V and J ends lost 4 bases and 4 bases respectively, with 9 bases between them. The CDR3 length is 12 residues. The CDR3 DNA sequence: TGTGCCAGAAGCAAAGGGGTTTACGAGCAGTACTTC. Its protein product is CARSKGVYEQYF.

For this clone: This same CDR3 is encoded by further DNA sequences in the sample. J is TRBJ2-1 and V is TRBV9; TRBD2 matches 7 bases. Germline CDR1 and CDR2: SGDLS and YYNGEE. The J segment lost 4 bases and the V segment lost 0 bases, leaving 4 bases of the junction unmatched. The length of the CDR3 is 15 residues. Here the CDR3 DNA reads TGTGCCAGCAGCGTAGGGCTAGCGGATTACAATGAGCAGTTCTTC. The encoded protein is CASSVGLADYNEQFF.

CDR3 sequence (DNA): TGTGCCAGCACCACACGGGTCGGGGAAAAACTGTTTTTT. It specifies CASTTRVGEKLFF. This chain uses TRBV18 with TRBJ1-4; D unresolved. The CDR3 spans 13 residues. CDR1 and CDR2 from the germline V gene are KGHSH and LQKENI. Trimming cost V 8 bases and J 8 bases, with 15 bases left between them.

V is TRBV7-9 and J is TRBJ2-7; no reliable D call. CDR1 SEHNR and CDR2 FQNEAQ come from the germline V gene (reference sequence). The CDR3 sequence is 12 residues long. Trimming removed 1 base at V and 6 bases at J, with 7 bases between. The CDR3 nucleotides are TGTGCCAGCAGCTTAGGCCCCGCCGAGCAGTACTTC. Translation: CASSLGPAEQYF.

The gene calls are TRBV28 and TRBJ2-2; maybe TRBD1 (5 bases). Germline CDR1 MDHEN, CDR2 SYDVKM. V dropped 5 bases and J dropped 5 bases, with 15 bases sitting between them. The CDR3 covers 15 residues. The CDR3 region has the DNA TGTGCCAGCAGTCCCAGGGCCCAACGGACCGGGGAGCTGTTTTTT. This gives the protein CASSPRAQRTGELFF.

A word on this clone: This same CDR3 is encoded by further DNA sequences in the sample. This chain joins TRBV19 and TRBJ2-7; D is possibly TRBD1 or TRBD2 (5 bases each). Between the trimmed V and J ends, which lost 1 base and 1 base, there was a span of 8 bases. CDR1 and CDR2 (germline): LNHDA, SQIVND (reference sequence). The length of the CDR3 is 14 residues. The CDR3 here is CASSIGDGSYEQYF. As DNA, the CDR3 is TGTGCCAGTAGTATAGGGGACGGGTCCTACGAGCAGTACTTC.

The chain uses TRBV7-9 and TRBJ2-3, with D hard to call. CDR1 SEHNR and CDR2 FQNEAQ come from the germline V gene (reference sequence). Trimming removed 9 bases at V and 3 bases at J, with 10 bases between. The CDR3 runs 12 residues. DNA for the CDR3: TGTGCCAGGCTTTCGGCTACAGATACGCAGTATTTT. It specifies CARLSATDTQYF.

J is TRBJ2-3 and V is TRBV6-6; D remains unclear. CDR1 MNHNY and CDR2 SVGAGI come from the germline V gene (reference sequence). Trimming took off 2 bases at V and 5 bases at J, with 11 bases between the two ends. CDR3 size: 14 residues. CDR3 residues: CASSYTRVRDTQYF. The CDR3, as DNA: TGTGCCAGCAGTTACACCCGGGTCCGAGATACGCAGTATTTT.

The gene calls are TRBV10-3 and TRBJ2-1, with D uncertain. V lost 4 bases and J lost 9, with 16 bases in between. From germline, CDR1 is ENHRY and CDR2 SYGVKD. There are 14 residues in the CDR3. The CDR3, as DNA: TGTGCCATCAGTGGAACAGCACAATCTACTGAGCAGTTCTTC. Translated: CAISGTAQSTEQFF.

The chain links TRBV30 to TRBJ2-2; D remains ambiguous. The CDR3 length is 15 residues. V gave up 0 bases and J gave up 2 bases, with 10 bases separating them. In germline, CDR1 is GTSNPN, CDR2 SVGIG (reference sequence). This CDR3 reads CAWSVAPANTGELFF. As DNA, the CDR3 is TGTGCCTGGAGTGTAGCTCCAGCTAACACCGGGGAGCTGTTTTTT.

This sequence joins TRBV28 and TRBJ2-7; TRBD1 matches at 11 bases. CDR1 and CDR2 from the germline V gene are MDHEN and SYDVKM. The CDR3 extends over 15 amino acids. J gave up 4 bases and V 5 bases, and 7 bases lay outside the gene matches. The CDR3 loop reads CASSAPGQGVYEQYF. CDR3 DNA: TGTGCCAGCAGTGCTCCGGGACAGGGGGTTTACGAGCAGTACTTC. Supplemented by reference TRBV28 and TRBJ2-7, the full variable domain reads DVKVTQSSRYLVKRTGEKVFLECVQDMDHENMFWYRQDPGLGLRLIYFSYDVKMKEKGDIPEGYSVSREKKERFSLILESASTNQTSMYLCASSAPGQGVYEQYFGPGTRLTVT.

The chain couples TRBV29-1 to TRBJ2-7; 9 positions agree with TRBD2. Germline assignment: CDR1 SQVTM and CDR2 ANQGSEA. With 6 bases clipped from V and 2 bases from J, the junction kept 14 bases outside the gene matches. CDR3 length: 16 residues. This CDR3 is CSVATPAGGRAYEQYF. The CDR3 DNA sequence: TGCAGCGTAGCTACACCCGCAGGCGGGAGGGCCTACGAGCAGTACTTC.

This clone turned up a few times. The chain employs TRBV7-2 and TRBJ1-5, with D unresolved. Trimming shortened V by 1 base and J by 6 bases, and 7 bases separated the two germline ends. CDR3 length equals 13 residues. In germline, CDR1 is SGHTA, CDR2 FQGNSA. This CDR3 reads CASSLGFGQPQHF. The CDR3 nucleotides read TGTGCCAGCAGCTTAGGGTTTGGTCAGCCCCAGCATTTT.

The chain combines TRBV6-5 with TRBJ1-5; a possible D gene is TRBD1 (5 bases). The CDR3 has 12 residues. CDR1 MNHEY and CDR2 SVGAGI come from the germline V gene. Deletions cut 7 bases from V and 7 bases from J, with 11 bases between. CDR3 loop: CASTSGDQPQHF. The CDR3 nucleotides read TGTGCCAGCACTTCTGGGGACCAGCCCCAGCATTTT.

This clone was recorded once. This rearrangement joins TRBV2 to TRBJ2-5; possible D gene TRBD2, 6 bases. The CDR3 loop spans 17 amino acids. Trimming took 8 bases from V and 3 from J, leaving 25 bases between them. The V gene's germline CDR1 is SNHLY and CDR2 FYNNEI. The CDR3 DNA follows: TGTGCCAGCTTGGGGGTGCAGGCGGACGGGAGAGAAGAGACCCAGTACTTC. It specifies CASLGVQADGREETQYF.

V gene TRBV5-1 combines with J gene TRBJ1-1, with D possibly matching TRBD1 (6 bases). V was pared by 4 bases and J by 4 bases, with 14 bases between. The CDR3 spans 14 residues. Looked up from germline, CDR1 is SGHRS and CDR2 is YFSETQ. CDR3 in DNA: TGCGCCAGCAGCAACTCGTCAGGGGTCACTGAAGCTTTCTTT. Its protein is CASSNSSGVTEAFF.

This chain links TRBV6-1 with TRBJ2-7; maybe TRBD1 (5 bases). This CDR3 is 13 amino acids long. CDR1 is MNHNS, CDR2 SASEGT, per germline. Trimming cost V 5 bases and J 2 bases, with 10 bases left between them. The CDR3 DNA follows: TGTGCCAGCAGTAGACAGTTGACCTACGAGCAGTACTTC. Protein: CASSRQLTYEQYF.